These 17 T cell receptor beta chains were all obtained from the same sample, sequenced in a study of blood T cell repertoires in COVID-19. Sequencing used immunoSEQ multiplex PCR; TCRdb keeps in-frame clones, though not all of them. The sample shows approximately 100,000 clones, 70% to 85% of them seen only once. Sequencing input: peripheral blood. The receptor set was obtained from a human donor in a cohort sampled during active COVID-19.

The chain links TRBV6-5 to TRBJ2-3; 9 bases match TRBD2. Germline V CDR1 and CDR2: MNHEY, SVGAGI. The V segment lost 6 bases and the J segment 2 bases; nucleotides outside the gene matches: 6. The CDR3 spans 15 residues. CDR3 sequence (DNA): TGTGCCAGCAGCCCCACTAGCGGGTACACAGATACGCAGTATTTT. Translated, it gives CASSPTSGYTDTQYF.

This clone was found a few times. The rearrangement links TRBV5-4 to TRBJ2-7; 8 bases fit TRBD2. The CDR3 totals 16 residues. The V gene's germline CDR1 is SGHNT and CDR2 YYREEE (reference sequence). J was trimmed by 1 base and V by 0 bases; bases with no gene match: 6. The CDR3 here is CASSLGGGGPSYEQYF. CDR3 coding DNA: TGTGCCAGCAGCTTGGGGGGCGGGGGGCCATCCTACGAGCAGTACTTC. The entire variable domain, with the rest obtained from reference TRBV5-4 and TRBJ2-7, is as follows: ETGVTQSPTHLIKTRGQQVTLRCSSQSGHNTVSWYQQALGQGPQFIFQYYREEENGRGNFPPRFSGLQFPNYSSELNVNALELDDSALYLCASSLGGGGPSYEQYFGPGTRLTVT.

Details on this clone: The junction shows a germline mismatch at one end, possibly a read error. The chain combines TRBV2 with TRBJ2-7, with TRBD2 identical over 9 bases. There are 14 residues in the CDR3. Germline loops: CDR1 SNHLY, CDR2 FYNNEI. This CDR3 reads CASSEARGGLVNGF. CDR3 DNA sequence: TGTGCCAGCAGTGAAGCGCGGGGGGGACTAGTGAACGGCTTC.

The chain employs TRBV25-1 and TRBJ1-5, with TRBD1 identical over 7 bases. V was clipped by 6 bases and J by 4 bases; unmatched bases: 6. Germline V lookup: CDR1 MGHDK, CDR2 SYGVNS. CDR3 size: 14 residues. The CDR3 reads CASSPGTVNQPQHF. Written as DNA, the CDR3 is TGTGCCAGCAGCCCAGGGACAGTTAATCAGCCCCAGCATTTT.

The chain is built from TRBV7-2 and TRBJ2-7, with 8 bases fitting TRBD2. Germline CDR1 SGHTA, CDR2 FQGNSA. The V and J ends lost 1 base and 2 bases, in that order; junction bases with no gene match: 4. The CDR3 runs 15 residues. CDR3 residues: CASSLDRGGAYEQYF. The CDR3, as DNA: TGTGCCAGCAGCTTAGACCGGGGGGGGGCCTACGAGCAGTACTTC.

DNA for the CDR3: TGTGCCAGCAGCCACGAATCGGCTAGGAGGACAGATACGCAGTATTTT. It is translated as CASSHESARRTDTQYF. The chain uses TRBV3-1 (or the pseudogene TRBV3-2) and TRBJ2-3; the D gene is possibly TRBD2 (5 bases). CDR1 and CDR2 from the germline V gene are LGHDT and YNNKEL (reference sequence). This CDR3 contains 16 residues. V dropped 3 bases and J dropped 3 bases, with 16 bases sitting between them.

V gene TRBV7-2 combines with J gene TRBJ2-7; D gene unclear. The V gene lost 3 bases and the J gene lost 2 bases, with 8 bases spanning the gap. The CDR3 is 13 amino acids. Per the germline V gene, CDR1 is SGHTA and CDR2 is FQGNSA. The CDR3 loop is CASSLTSTYEQYF. The CDR3 DNA reads as TGTGCCAGCAGCTTGACTTCGACCTACGAGCAGTACTTC.

The chain is built from TRBV28 and TRBJ1-2, with D possibly TRBD1 on 5 matching bases. The CDR3 is 17 residues long. The germline V and J ends were trimmed by 5 bases and 3 bases, with 22 bases remaining between them. CDR1 is MDHEN, CDR2 SYDVKM, per germline. The CDR3 here is CASSPPGPQVQDYGYTF. DNA of the CDR3: TGTGCCAGCAGTCCTCCAGGGCCTCAAGTGCAGGACTATGGCTACACCTTC.

The V call is TRBV6-5, the J call TRBJ1-2; D is unresolved. This CDR3 contains 15 residues. V dropped 7 bases and J dropped 4 bases, with 19 bases sitting between them. CDR1 and CDR2 from the germline V gene are MNHEY and SVGAGI. The CDR3 DNA is TGTGCCAGCATTCTTGCAGGTGGGGAGCCCTATGGCTACACCTTC. It is translated as CASILAGGEPYGYTF.

The chain recombines TRBV6-2 or TRBV6-3 with TRBJ2-5, with D uncertain. CDR1 MNHEY and CDR2 SVGEGT come from the germline V gene. Trimming stripped 2 bases from V and 7 bases from J, with 8 bases between. CDR3 length: 12 amino acids. In DNA form, the CDR3 reads TGTGCCAGCAGTTACCCCCCGGTGACCCAGTACTTC. This translates into CASSYPPVTQYF.

The chain links TRBV19 to TRBJ2-3; 15 bases match TRBD2. The germline CDR1 and CDR2 sequences are LNHDA and SQIVND (reference sequence). The CDR3 loop spans 18 amino acids. V shed 3 bases and J 5 bases; nucleotides not matched to a gene: 9. The CDR3 loop reads CASSIVRTSGRARDTQYF. CDR3 in DNA: TGTGCCAGTAGTATTGTCCGGACTAGCGGGAGGGCTCGAGATACGCAGTATTTT. The variable domain in full, completed from reference TRBV19 and TRBJ2-3, reads DGGITQSPKYLFRKEGQNVTLSCEQNLNHDAMYWYRQDPGQGLRLIYYSQIVNDFQKGDIAEGYSVSREKKESFPLTVTSAQKNPTAFYLCASSIVRTSGRARDTQYFGPGTRLTVL.

The chain uses TRBV30 and TRBJ1-5, with D possibly TRBD1 on 6 matching bases. The CDR3 consists of 14 residues. Germline CDR1 is GTSNPN and CDR2 is SVGIG (reference sequence). Trimming removed 0 bases at V and 6 bases at J, with 12 bases between. CDR3 coding DNA: TGTGCCTGGAGTGTACAGGGCAGACTTCAGCCCCAGCATTTT. Translation gives CAWSVQGRLQPQHF.

CDR3 region: CASSVEQGMHGYTF. The DNA for the CDR3 is TGTGCCAGCAGCGTAGAACAGGGGATGCATGGCTACACCTTC. The chain couples TRBV9 to TRBJ1-2; TRBD1 agrees at 7 bases. V lost 0 bases to trimming and J lost 6 bases; unmatched junction nucleotides: 5. The CDR3 sequence is 14 residues long. Germline assignment: CDR1 SGDLS and CDR2 YYNGEE.

This clone was seen a single time. J is TRBJ2-1 and V is TRBV6-1, with a possible D match to TRBD1 (6 bases). The V and J ends lost 3 bases and 2 bases respectively, with 8 bases between them. The CDR3 consists of 14 residues. Germline V gene sequence: CDR1 MNHNS, CDR2 SASEGT. This chain's CDR3 is CASSDRDTYNEQFF. The CDR3 bases are TGTGCCAGCAGTGACCGGGACACCTACAATGAGCAGTTCTTC.

This chain uses TRBV5-8 with TRBJ2-4; D is perhaps TRBD1 (5 bases). The CDR3 totals 15 residues. The V end was cut by 0 bases, the J end by 1 base, with 8 bases between. CDR1 is SGHTS, CDR2 YDEGEE, per germline. The CDR3 region has the DNA TGTGCCAGCAGCTTGGGTTCAGGGGCCAAAAACATTCAGTACTTC. Its translation: CASSLGSGAKNIQYF.

This clone was observed a handful of times. The V call is TRBV5-4, the J call TRBJ2-7, with TRBD2 identical over 10 bases. Germline V gives CDR1 SGHNT, CDR2 YYREEE (reference sequence). The CDR3 has 14 amino acids. V gave up 4 bases and J gave up 10 bases; unmatched junction bases: 11. CDR3 nucleotide sequence: TGTGCCAGCAGCCCAGAGCCTAGCGGGAGCTTCCAGTACTTC. Translated: CASSPEPSGSFQYF.

The V gene is TRBV4-2, the J gene TRBJ2-6, with TRBD1 as a possible D gene (6 bases). This CDR3 is 16 amino acids long. Trimming removed 3 bases at V and 3 bases at J, with 12 bases between. Per the germline V gene, CDR1 is LGHNA and CDR2 is YNFKEQ. In nucleotides, the CDR3 is TGTGCCAGCAGCCAGAAACAGGGACGTGGGGCCAACGTCCTGACTTTC. Translated, it gives CASSQKQGRGANVLTF.